The present T cell receptor (beta chain) was sequenced within a study of T cell responses to AZD1222 COVID-19 vaccine. General study points: Females outnumbered males among donors, who were mostly white British; clonal diversity was possibly underestimated.

Of note for this clone: What it binds is not known.

Sequencing was performed with immunoSEQ multiplex PCR; in TCRdb, only in-frame clones are kept and a portion is missing. The sample lists some 120,000 clones, roughly 90% occurring once. The CDR3 runs to 15 residues. Germline CDR1 reads GTSNPN; CDR2 reads SVGIG (reference sequence). Trimming pared 0 bases from V and 0 bases from J, leaving 11 bases between. The chain links TRBV30 to TRBJ1-2; D is undetermined. Sequences were derived from peripheral blood, sampled on day 0 of AZD1222 vaccination. This sequence was found in an adult in good health. The CDR3 here is CAWSVVTATNYGYTF. The DNA of the CDR3 is TGTGCCTGGAGTGTCGTAACAGCAACTAACTATGGCTACACCTTC. Supplemented by reference TRBV30 and TRBJ1-2, the full variable domain reads SQTIHQWPATLVQPVGSPLSLECTVEGTSNPNLYWYRQAAGRGLQLLFYSVGIGQISSEVPQNLSASRPQDRQFILSSKKLLLSDSGFYLCAWSVVTATNYGYTFGSGTRLTVV.